This T cell receptor (beta chain) was profiled in a study of T cell responses to AZD1222 COVID-19 vaccine. Of note for this clone: Its matching antigen is unknown.

V was cut by 4 bases and J by 5 bases, with 13 bases left in between. Germline values: CDR1 SGHKS, CDR2 YYEKEE (reference sequence). This CDR3 spans 14 amino acids. Overall study results and limits: After two AZD1222 doses, spike-specific TCR breadth and depth rose versus day 0. Clonal diversity was possibly underestimated, and white British individuals and females predominated among donors.

TCRdb's table, derived via immunoSEQ multiplex PCR, lists solely in-frame clones and lacks some. The sample lists over 110,000 clones, 85% to 95% seen once, with about 3% in the top ten. The chain uses TRBV5-5 and TRBJ2-1; the D gene is possibly TRBD1 (5 bases). Specimen: peripheral blood, collected on day 0 of AZD1222 vaccination. This receptor was taken from an adult in good health. The CDR3 spells CASSPPTEDNEQFF. The CDR3 bases are TGTGCCAGCAGCCCTCCGACAGAGGACAATGAGCAGTTCTTC.